These 11 T cell receptor beta chains share one sample of origin, sequenced in a study of regulatory T cells in long-lasting Graves disease. The time point is: persistent/refractory GD, antithyroid drugs over 5 years with positive TRAb. The TCR library was made from RNA extracted from PBMCs. iRepertoire HTBI primers and Arm-PCR of CDR3 regions built TCR beta libraries. TCRdb passed the multiplex PCR reads through MiXCR, listing each CDR3 protein once. The sample holds roughly 700,000 distinct CDR3 sequences, about 30% seen once. Specimen: peripheral blood mononuclear cells (PBMCs), collected when the disease was refractory, from a patient treated with antithyroid drugs. The receptors originated from a female donor with Graves disease.

This clonotype appeared once. The chain joins TRBV5-1 to TRBJ2-1; 7 bases match TRBD2. V trimming: 4 bases; J trimming: 7 bases; junction bases outside the gene matches: 8. The V gene's germline CDR1 is SGHRS and CDR2 YFSETQ. The CDR3 contains 14 residues. CDR3 sequence: CASSPGIGGNEQFF. Written as DNA, the CDR3 is TGCGCCAGCAGCCCCGGGATCGGGGGGAATGAGCAGTTCTTC.

The table lists this clonotype with many counts. The chain has TRBV27 and TRBJ2-2; 14 nucleotides line up with TRBD2. The CDR3 has 17 residues. The trim removed 8 bases at V and 4 bases at J, leaving 9 bases unmatched. Germline values: CDR1 MNHEY, CDR2 SMNVEV (reference sequence). CDR3 region: CASLTYGTSGSTGELFF. Here the CDR3 DNA reads TGTGCCAGCCTCACTTACGGGACTAGCGGGAGCACCGGGGAGCTGTTTTTT.

The rearrangement links TRBV27 to TRBJ1-1, with no clear D. V was cut by 5 bases and J by 0 bases, with 7 bases left in between. Germline lookup yields CDR1 MNHEY and CDR2 SMNVEV (reference sequence). This CDR3 is 13 amino acids long. The DNA for the CDR3 is TGTGCCAGCAGTGAGCTAGTGAACACTGAAGCTTTCTTT. Translated, it gives CASSELVNTEAFF.

At least ten counts were recorded for this clonotype. The CDR3 DNA follows: TGTGCCAGCAGTTACCCCGCGGGCGCCGGGGAGCTGTTTTTT. This gives the protein CASSYPAGAGELFF. The rearrangement uses TRBV6-9 and TRBJ2-2, with D perhaps matching TRBD2 (5 bases). Germline V gene sequence: CDR1 MNHGY, CDR2 SVAAGI. The V end was cut by 3 bases, the J end by 6 bases, with 11 bases between. CDR3 length equals 14 residues.

The rearrangement links TRBV15 to TRBJ2-7; 7 bases agree with TRBD2. Losses at the gene ends were 2 bases for V and 2 bases for J; bases not matched to a gene: 12. The CDR3 sequence is 17 residues long. Germline-derived CDR1 and CDR2 are LNHNV and YYDKDF (reference sequence). As DNA, the CDR3 is TGTGCCACCAGCAGACTCGCGTTGGGGGAGGGTCCCTACGAGCAGTACTTC. Protein product: CATSRLALGEGPYEQYF.

This clonotype was observed a few times. The chain links TRBV6-1 to TRBJ2-4; tentatively, D is TRBD2 (6 bases). This CDR3 comprises 16 residues. CDR1 is MNHNS, CDR2 SASEGT, per germline. Trimming took 6 bases from V and 4 from J, leaving 19 bases between them. The chain's CDR3 is CASRNRDSDVKNIQYF. The CDR3 nucleotides are TGTGCCAGCAGGAACCGGGACTCAGACGTAAAAAACATTCAGTACTTC.

In this sample, this clonotype turned up once. A much more abundant neighbour one base away suggests this may be a read error. The chain has TRBV28 and TRBJ2-7; D gene unclear. Germline CDR1 and CDR2: MDHEN and SYDVKM. V dropped 4 bases and J dropped 6 bases, with 13 bases sitting between them. CDR3 length: 13 residues. The CDR3 nucleotides read TGTGCCAGCAGTTCCGGATCGGGCCTCGAGCAGTACTTC. The encoded protein is CASSSGSGLEQYF.

The table lists this clonotype with a few counts. V is TRBV20-1 and J is TRBJ2-7; 7 positions match TRBD1. V lost 6 bases and J lost 2; bases outside the gene matches: 10. Germline CDR1 reads DFQATT; CDR2 reads SNEGSKA (reference sequence). The CDR3 length is 14 residues. For the CDR3, the DNA is TGCAGTGCCATCGGACAGGTACGCCCCTACGAGCAGTACTTC. Translation gives CSAIGQVRPYEQYF.

This clonotype has a count of ten or more. V is TRBV28 and J is TRBJ1-4; 12 bases line up with TRBD1. The J segment lost 8 bases and the V segment lost 5 bases, leaving 9 bases of the junction unmatched. The germline V gene has CDR1 MDHEN and CDR2 SYDVKM. The CDR3 has 16 amino acids. Here the CDR3 DNA reads TGTGCCAGCAGTACAACCGGGACAGGGGGCGGGGAAAAACTGTTTTTT. The encoded protein is CASSTTGTGGGEKLFF.

This clonotype has a count of ten or more. This chain connects TRBV6-1 to TRBJ1-1; 10 bases match TRBD1. The CDR3 length is 20 residues. J gave up 5 bases and V 5 bases, and 23 bases lay outside the gene matches. Germline V gene lookup returns CDR1 MNHNS and CDR2 SASEGT. Here the CDR3 DNA reads TGTGCCAGCAGTCCACACTCAGTCCGGGACAGGGGACGCGGGGATACTGAAGCTTTCTTT. This translates into CASSPHSVRDRGRGDTEAFF.

This chain uses TRBV20-1 with TRBJ1-2, with 8 bases matching TRBD1. This CDR3 is built from 14 residues. Trimming at V came to 0 bases and at J to 4 bases, leaving 4 bases not matched to a gene. CDR1 DFQATT and CDR2 SNEGSKA come from the germline V gene (reference sequence). The CDR3 DNA is TGCAGTGCTAGAGAACAGGGGGTTAGCTATGGCTACACCTTC. Translating it yields CSAREQGVSYGYTF.